This TCR beta chain was sequenced for a study of blood T cells in healthy people across ages. The authors ran a second PCR of roughly 6 to 12 cycles using a sample-barcoded 5' primer and a J-beta primer mix. TCRdb analysed the 5' RACE reads with MiXCR anew, one entry per CDR3 protein. The table lists some 760,000 distinct CDR3 sequences, 25% of them singletons. CDR3 size: 14 residues. Regarding this clonotype: At one end, the junction sequence differs from germline, possibly due to a read error.

These data are also associated with another study on T cells of mothers and their children. From that paper: All RNA that had been extracted was used for cDNA synthesis at approximately 1.4 ug per 15 ul.

Sequencing was performed on blood. The source of this sequence is a boy younger than 18 in good health. This chain connects TRBV12-3 or TRBV12-4 to TRBJ2-1; 7 nucleotides match TRBD2. The DNA of the CDR3 is TGTACCAGCGGGGCGTGGGGCACGGGCAATGAGCAGTTCTTC. Its translation: CTSGAWGTGNEQFF.